The rows below give T cell receptor beta chains drawn from one sample of a study of T cell responses to AZD1222 COVID-19 vaccine. The assay was immunoSEQ multiplex PCR, and TCRdb's table has in-frame clones only and misses some. This table has around 120,000 clones, approximately 83% appearing once. This specimen was peripheral blood, taken on day 0 of MenACWY control vaccination. The receptor set was obtained from an adult in good health. CDR3s include the opening cysteine and the closing phenylalanine or tryptophan. The D gene is left open where the match is weak. Some rows mark clone size as missing; the rest say once, few, many or name a class of expanded clone.

cdr3_aa: CASTEEGLSNQPQHF
cdr3_nt: TGTGCCAGCACGGAAGAGGGTCTTAGCAATCAGCCCCAGCATTTT
v_call: TRBV6-5
j_call: TRBJ1-5
d_call: .
clone_size: .

cdr3_aa: CASSYPASGNTIYF
cdr3_nt: TGTGCCAGCAGTTACCCGGCCTCTGGAAACACCATATATTTT
v_call: TRBV6-2/TRBV6-3
j_call: TRBJ1-3
d_call: .
clone_size: .

cdr3_aa: CASSYHSATNEKLFF
cdr3_nt: TGTGCCAGCAGCTACCACAGTGCAACTAATGAAAAACTGTTTTTT
v_call: TRBV7-9
j_call: TRBJ1-4
d_call: .
clone_size: .

cdr3_aa: CASSLEGSPLHF
cdr3_nt: TGCGCCAGCAGCTTGGAGGGTTCACCCCTCCACTTT
v_call: TRBV5-1
j_call: TRBJ1-6
d_call: .
clone_size: many

cdr3_aa: CASSQGRGGPLSTEQFF
cdr3_nt: TGTGCCAGCAGCCAAGGACGGGGGGGCCCCCTTTCTACAGAGCAGTTCTTC
v_call: TRBV14
j_call: TRBJ2-1
d_call: TRBD2
clone_size: .

cdr3_aa: CASSSDPGGNQPQHF
cdr3_nt: TGTGCCAGCAGCTCGGACCCGGGGGGCAATCAGCCCCAGCATTTT
v_call: TRBV7-2
j_call: TRBJ1-5
d_call: .
clone_size: .

cdr3_aa: CASSTDSYQGLYEQYF
cdr3_nt: TGTGCCAGCAGCACGGACAGCTATCAGGGGCTCTACGAGCAGTACTTC
v_call: TRBV6-6
j_call: TRBJ2-7
d_call: .
clone_size: .

cdr3_aa: CASSLDRNTEAFF
cdr3_nt: TGTGCCAGCTCACTGGACAGGAACACTGAAGCTTTCTTT
v_call: TRBV18
j_call: TRBJ1-1
d_call: .
clone_size: .

cdr3_aa: CASSQVRGNTEAFF
cdr3_nt: TGTGCCAGCAGCCAAGTAAGGGGGAACACTGAAGCTTTCTTT
v_call: TRBV3-1/TRBV3-2
j_call: TRBJ1-1
d_call: .
clone_size: .

cdr3_aa: CASSATPTSGVSPLHF
cdr3_nt: TGTGCCAGCAGCGCTACTCCCACATCAGGGGTTTCACCCCTCCACTTT
v_call: TRBV9
j_call: TRBJ1-6
d_call: .
clone_size: once

cdr3_aa: CASSPTLDQPQHF
cdr3_nt: TGTGCCAGCTCACCCACCCTAGATCAGCCCCAGCATTTT
v_call: TRBV18
j_call: TRBJ1-5
d_call: .
clone_size: .

cdr3_aa: CASSKGRGGSQPQHF
cdr3_nt: TGTGCCAGCAGCAAGGGAAGGGGAGGAAGTCAGCCCCAGCATTTT
v_call: TRBV21-1
j_call: TRBJ1-5
d_call: .
clone_size: .

cdr3_aa: CASSPREGGAYGYTF
cdr3_nt: TGTGCCAGCTCACCCCGGGAAGGGGGCGCCTATGGCTACACCTTC
v_call: TRBV18
j_call: TRBJ1-2
d_call: TRBD1
clone_size: .

cdr3_aa: CASSPGTDQQETQYF
cdr3_nt: TGTGCCAGCTCACCCGGGACAGATCAACAAGAGACCCAGTACTTC
v_call: TRBV18
j_call: TRBJ2-5
d_call: TRBD1
clone_size: .

cdr3_aa: CASSHAGFYNSPLHF
cdr3_nt: TGTGCCAGCAGCCATGCCGGGTTCTATAATTCACCCCTCCACTTT
v_call: TRBV7-3
j_call: TRBJ1-6
d_call: .
clone_size: .

cdr3_aa: CASSQEGRRPYEQYF
cdr3_nt: TGTGCCAGCAGCCAAGAGGGACGGAGACCTTACGAGCAGTACTTC
v_call: TRBV4-2
j_call: TRBJ2-7
d_call: .
clone_size: .

cdr3_aa: CASSSTASPLHF
cdr3_nt: TGTGCCAGCAGTTCAACAGCGTCACCCCTCCACTTT
v_call: TRBV28
j_call: TRBJ1-6
d_call: .
clone_size: .

cdr3_aa: CSVEETGGNQPQHF
cdr3_nt: TGCAGCGTTGAAGAAACAGGAGGTAATCAGCCCCAGCATTTT
v_call: TRBV29-1
j_call: TRBJ1-5
d_call: .
clone_size: .

cdr3_aa: CASSLAGDTETQYF
cdr3_nt: TGCGCCAGCAGCTTGGCGGGGGATACGGAGACCCAGTACTTC
v_call: TRBV5-1
j_call: TRBJ2-5
d_call: .
clone_size: .

cdr3_aa: CASSLRRGHNSPLHF
cdr3_nt: TGTGCCAGCAGCTTAAGACGGGGACATAATTCACCCCTCCACTTT
v_call: TRBV13
j_call: TRBJ1-6
d_call: .
clone_size: few

cdr3_aa: CASSLAAGDRGREQYF
cdr3_nt: TGCGCCAGCAGCTTGGCCGCGGGGGACAGGGGACGGGAGCAGTACTTC
v_call: TRBV5-1
j_call: TRBJ2-7
d_call: TRBD1
clone_size: .

cdr3_aa: CASSQELFRETQYF
cdr3_nt: TGTGCCAGCAGCCAAGAACTATTCCGGGAGACCCAGTACTTC
v_call: TRBV4-2
j_call: TRBJ2-5
d_call: .
clone_size: few

cdr3_aa: CASEKGLGVNTEAFF
cdr3_nt: TGTGCCAGTGAGAAAGGGCTGGGGGTGAACACTGAAGCTTTCTTT
v_call: TRBV19
j_call: TRBJ1-1
d_call: .
clone_size: .

cdr3_aa: CASRMDSRNGYTF
cdr3_nt: TGTGCCAGTAGAATGGACAGCAGGAATGGCTACACCTTC
v_call: TRBV19
j_call: TRBJ1-2
d_call: .
clone_size: .

cdr3_aa: CASSYFGGHSGNTIYF
cdr3_nt: TGTGCCAGCAGTTATTTCGGCGGTCACTCTGGAAACACCATATATTTT
v_call: TRBV6-2/TRBV6-3
j_call: TRBJ1-3
d_call: .
clone_size: .

cdr3_aa: CASSLVASSTEAFF
cdr3_nt: TGTGCCAGCAGCTTAGTGGCTAGTAGCACTGAAGCTTTCTTT
v_call: TRBV7-9
j_call: TRBJ1-1
d_call: .
clone_size: .

cdr3_aa: CASSPGRGGGYEQYF
cdr3_nt: TGCGCCAGCAGCCCGGGCAGGGGAGGTGGCTACGAGCAGTACTTC
v_call: TRBV4-3
j_call: TRBJ2-7
d_call: .
clone_size: .

cdr3_aa: CASRPLGGGTGVSPLHF
cdr3_nt: TGTGCCAGCAGGCCCCTTGGGGGGGGGACAGGGGTCTCACCCCTCCACTTT
v_call: TRBV28
j_call: TRBJ1-6
d_call: TRBD1
clone_size: .

cdr3_aa: CASRRDEHYGYTF
cdr3_nt: TGTGCCAGCAGAAGGGACGAGCACTATGGCTACACCTTC
v_call: TRBV6-5
j_call: TRBJ1-2
d_call: .
clone_size: .

cdr3_aa: CASSTGRGSSYEQYF
cdr3_nt: TGTGCCAGTAGTACGGGCCGGGGGAGCTCCTACGAGCAGTACTTC
v_call: TRBV19
j_call: TRBJ2-7
d_call: .
clone_size: .

cdr3_aa: CATSDPGDSDTDTQYF
cdr3_nt: TGTGCCACCAGTGACCCCGGGGACTCTGACACAGATACGCAGTATTTT
v_call: TRBV24-1
j_call: TRBJ2-3
d_call: .
clone_size: .

cdr3_aa: CAISEGGSTEAFF
cdr3_nt: TGTGCCATCAGTGAGGGGGGTAGCACTGAAGCTTTCTTT
v_call: TRBV10-3
j_call: TRBJ1-1
d_call: .
clone_size: few

cdr3_aa: CASSGGYPPYEQYF
cdr3_nt: TGTGCCAGCAGTGGGGGCTATCCACCATACGAGCAGTACTTC
v_call: TRBV11-3
j_call: TRBJ2-7
d_call: .
clone_size: .

cdr3_aa: CASSSVGQGGTNEKLFF
cdr3_nt: TGTGCCAGCAGCTCAGTAGGCCAGGGAGGAACTAATGAAAAACTGTTTTTT
v_call: TRBV11-2
j_call: TRBJ1-4
d_call: .
clone_size: .

cdr3_aa: CARSPRGSGLAGSRETQYF
cdr3_nt: TGTGCCAGAAGCCCCAGGGGGAGTGGGCTAGCGGGGAGCAGAGAGACCCAGTACTTC
v_call: TRBV5-3
j_call: TRBJ2-5
d_call: TRBD2
clone_size: .

cdr3_aa: CASSSEGTAYNEQFF
cdr3_nt: TGCGCCAGCAGCTCCGAAGGGACAGCTTACAATGAGCAGTTCTTC
v_call: TRBV5-1
j_call: TRBJ2-1
d_call: TRBD1
clone_size: .

cdr3_aa: CASSLVGGVSYNEQFF
cdr3_nt: TGTGCCAGCAGCTTAGTCGGAGGAGTCTCCTACAATGAGCAGTTCTTC
v_call: TRBV11-2
j_call: TRBJ2-1
d_call: .
clone_size: .

cdr3_aa: CASSQAVLNEKLFF
cdr3_nt: TGTGCCAGCAGCCAGGCAGTTCTTAATGAAAAACTGTTTTTT
v_call: TRBV3-1/TRBV3-2
j_call: TRBJ1-4
d_call: .
clone_size: few

cdr3_aa: CASSSGDMNTEAFF
cdr3_nt: TGCGCCAGCAGCTCAGGAGACATGAACACTGAAGCTTTCTTT
v_call: TRBV5-1
j_call: TRBJ1-1
d_call: .
clone_size: .

cdr3_aa: CASSPRGQGGADTQYF
cdr3_nt: TGTGCCAGCAGCCCTAGAGGACAGGGGGGTGCAGATACGCAGTATTTT
v_call: TRBV9
j_call: TRBJ2-3
d_call: TRBD1
clone_size: .

cdr3_aa: CASSLDLNRADTQYF
cdr3_nt: TGCGCCAGCAGCCTGGACCTAAATAGGGCAGATACGCAGTATTTT
v_call: TRBV5-1
j_call: TRBJ2-3
d_call: .
clone_size: .

cdr3_aa: CASSVTGKSYNSPLHF
cdr3_nt: TGTGCCAGCAGCGTGACAGGGAAATCCTATAATTCACCCCTCCACTTT
v_call: TRBV5-5
j_call: TRBJ1-6
d_call: TRBD1
clone_size: .

cdr3_aa: CASSLAGMGYEQYF
cdr3_nt: TGTGCCAGCAGCTTAGCGGGCATGGGCTACGAGCAGTACTTC
v_call: TRBV7-9
j_call: TRBJ2-7
d_call: .
clone_size: .

cdr3_aa: CASSKTPNSPLHF
cdr3_nt: TGCGCCAGCTCCAAGACGCCCAATTCACCCCTCCACTTT
v_call: TRBV10-2
j_call: TRBJ1-6
d_call: .
clone_size: .

cdr3_aa: CATSDRRLAGGETQYF
cdr3_nt: TGTGCCACCAGTGACCGCCGACTAGCGGGGGGAGAGACCCAGTACTTC
v_call: TRBV24-1
j_call: TRBJ2-5
d_call: TRBD2
clone_size: .

cdr3_aa: CASSLLGGSQPQHF
cdr3_nt: TGTGCCAGCAGCTTATTGGGGGGCTCTCAGCCCCAGCATTTT
v_call: TRBV7-6
j_call: TRBJ1-5
d_call: .
clone_size: .